Described below is a single T cell receptor beta chain sequence and its context. Its antigen is as yet unknown. This sample was included in a study of OX40 agonist ivuxolimab in advanced cancers. Notes on the study in general: In a subset of nonresponders, normalized T-cell clonal expansion was also low. The mean number of expanded clones was higher in CD8+ T cells than in CD4+. Among patients with partial responses at 0.1-3.0 mg/kg, clonal expansion was among the lowest.

Sampling of blood occurred at baseline, cycle 4 day 1, and cycle 7 day 1. This CDR3 comprises 12 residues. CDR1 and CDR2 from the germline V gene are SQVTM and ANQGSEA. V lost 5 bases and J lost 7, with 14 bases in between. TCRdb's table, derived via immunoSEQ multiplex PCR, lists solely in-frame clones and lacks some. The sample has roughly 76,000 clones; over 75% are singletons. The sequence was obtained from an adult with an advanced solid tumor such as melanoma, head and neck, liver or kidney cancer. The rearrangement joins TRBV29-1 to TRBJ1-1; D is unresolved. The sample in question was CD4+ or CD8+ T cells sorted from blood, obtained in a trial of the OX40 agonist ivuxolimab. The CDR3 bases are TGCAGCGTTCATTCGGGTGGCGGTGAAGCTTTCTTT. It translates to CSVHSGGGEAFF.